This T cell receptor (beta chain) derives from a study of blood T cell repertoires in COVID-19. Study-level background: T cells, B-cell-depleted T cells, or PBMCs supplied cDNA or gDNA.

Those who participated ranged in age from 18 to 89 years and resided in about two dozen US areas. The CDR3 totals 14 residues. Trimming left V 2 bases short and J 7 bases short, with 16 bases between. CDR1 and CDR2 (germline): SGHRS, YFSETQ. Authors' data handling: Counts of nucleated cells, estimated from reference gene primer amplification, were obtained. Profiling relied on immunoSEQ multiplex PCR, and the TCRdb table lists in-frame clones only, not all of them. V, J and clone size reflect that table, while D and trimming were determined from the DNA. The data hold more than 150,000 clones, with about 78% observed a single time.

The chain couples TRBV5-1 to TRBJ2-7; D might be TRBD2 (5 bases). The sequence derives from a woman between 45 and 65 years old who had recovered from COVID-19. The sequenced material came from PBMCs or T cells enriched from blood (not recorded which). As DNA, the CDR3 is TGCGCCAGCAGCTTTGAGGGTACAATGGGTGAGCAGTACTTC. Translation gives CASSFEGTMGEQYF.